Sequencing of this T cell receptor (beta chain) was carried out in a study of blood T cell repertoires in COVID-19. V was clipped by 5 bases and J by 3 bases, with 19 bases between them. CDR1 is MDHEN and CDR2 is SYDVKM in the germline V gene. CDR3 length: 17 residues. How the authors handled the data: Estimated nucleated cell counts came from reference gene primer amplification. Profiling relied on immunoSEQ multiplex PCR, and the TCRdb table lists in-frame clones only, not all of them. The V and J calls and clone size come from that table; D and trimming were worked out from the DNA. The sample includes roughly 240,000 clones, 75% to 85% seen only once; the top ten take approximately 4.5%.

The sequenced sample consisted of peripheral blood. The TCR comes from a woman in her sixties or seventies with acute or convalescent COVID-19. The rearrangement links TRBV28 to TRBJ2-2; D may be TRBD2 (6 bases). The CDR3 region is CASSIPRRGGYTGELFF. The CDR3 nucleotides are TGTGCCAGCAGTATACCCCGGAGGGGTGGATACACCGGGGAGCTGTTTTTT. The whole variable domain, filled in from reference TRBV28 and TRBJ2-2, reads DVKVTQSSRYLVKRTGEKVFLECVQDMDHENMFWYRQDPGLGLRLIYFSYDVKMKEKGDIPEGYSVSREKKERFSLILESASTNQTSMYLCASSIPRRGGYTGELFFGEGSRLTVL.